The entry below describes one T cell receptor (beta chain). Its matching antigen is unknown. This sample is drawn from a study of vaccination and CD4 T cells after COVID-19. V was cut by 3 bases and J by 1 base, with 4 bases left in between. CDR3 size: 13 residues. Germline CDR1 reads KGHSH; CDR2 reads LQKENI. Cultured CD4+ T cells had their DNA profiled by the Oncomine TCR Beta short-read assay. TCRdb reprocessed the PCR reads via MiXCR and lists one record per CDR3 protein. Among under 20,000 distinct CDR3 sequences listed, roughly 40% were seen once. Treatment: roughly 11-day PBMC culture with coronavirus spike peptide pools or control peptides (ViraFEST assay).

The TCR was taken from a human donor who had recovered from COVID-19. The chain joins TRBV18 to TRBJ1-5; D gene unclear. The source material was CD4+ T cells from blood, cultured in vitro, sampled before SARS-CoV-2 vaccination. The CDR3 DNA sequence: TGTGCCAGCTCACCCCTAAGCAATCAGCCCCAGCATTTT. Translating it yields CASSPLSNQPQHF.